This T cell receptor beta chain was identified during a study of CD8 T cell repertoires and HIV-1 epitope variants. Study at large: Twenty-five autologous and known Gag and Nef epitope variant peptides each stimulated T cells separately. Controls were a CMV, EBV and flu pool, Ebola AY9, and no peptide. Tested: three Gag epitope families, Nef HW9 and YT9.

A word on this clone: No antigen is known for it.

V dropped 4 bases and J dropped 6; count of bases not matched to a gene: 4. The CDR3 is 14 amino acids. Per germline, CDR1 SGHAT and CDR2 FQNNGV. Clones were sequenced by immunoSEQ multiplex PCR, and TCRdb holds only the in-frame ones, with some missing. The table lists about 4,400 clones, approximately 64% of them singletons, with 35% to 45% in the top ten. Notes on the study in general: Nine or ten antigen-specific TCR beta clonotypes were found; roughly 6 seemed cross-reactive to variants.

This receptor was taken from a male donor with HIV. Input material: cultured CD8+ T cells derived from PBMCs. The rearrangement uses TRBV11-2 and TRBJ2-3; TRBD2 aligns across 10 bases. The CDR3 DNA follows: TGTGCCAGCAGCTCATGGACTAGCGGTGATACGCAGTATTTT. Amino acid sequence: CASSSWTSGDTQYF.